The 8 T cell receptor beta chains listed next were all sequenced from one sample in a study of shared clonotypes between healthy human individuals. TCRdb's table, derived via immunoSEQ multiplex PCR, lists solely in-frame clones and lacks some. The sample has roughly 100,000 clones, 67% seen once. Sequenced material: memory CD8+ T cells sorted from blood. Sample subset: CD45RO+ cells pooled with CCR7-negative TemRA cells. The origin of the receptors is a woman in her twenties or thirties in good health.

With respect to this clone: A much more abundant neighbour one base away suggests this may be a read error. DNA for the CDR3: TGTGCCAGCAGCTTATCCCTGACGGCCACGGAGCAGTTCTTC. This sequence encodes CASSLSLTATEQFF. This rearrangement joins TRBV11-3 to TRBJ2-1; D remains ambiguous. Trimming took off 2 bases at V and 10 bases at J, with 15 bases between the two ends. There are 14 residues in the CDR3. CDR1 and CDR2 (germline): SGHNT, YENEEA.

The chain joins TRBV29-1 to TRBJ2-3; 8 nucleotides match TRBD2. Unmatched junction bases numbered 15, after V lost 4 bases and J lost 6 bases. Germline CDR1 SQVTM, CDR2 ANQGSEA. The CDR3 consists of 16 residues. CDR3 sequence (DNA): TGCAGCGTTGCCGGTCAAAGCGGGAGTAGGGGCGATACGCAGTATTTT. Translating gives CSVAGQSGSRGDTQYF.

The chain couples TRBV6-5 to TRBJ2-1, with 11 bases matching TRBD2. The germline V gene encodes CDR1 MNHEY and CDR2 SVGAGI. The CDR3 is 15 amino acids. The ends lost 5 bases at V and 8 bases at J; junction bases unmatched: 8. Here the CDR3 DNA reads TGTGCCAGCAGTCCGACTAGCGGGGTGGCCGATGAGCAGTTCTTC. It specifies CASSPTSGVADEQFF.

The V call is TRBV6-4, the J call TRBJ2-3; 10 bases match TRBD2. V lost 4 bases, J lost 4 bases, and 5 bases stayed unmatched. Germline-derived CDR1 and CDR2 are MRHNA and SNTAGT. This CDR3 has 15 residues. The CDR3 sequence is CASSASAGGSDTQYF. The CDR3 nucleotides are TGTGCCAGCAGTGCCTCAGCGGGAGGGTCAGATACGCAGTATTTT.

CDR3 bases: TGTGCCAGCAGTCCGCCCGGACTAGAGACGGCCGAGCAGTACTTC. Translating gives CASSPPGLETAEQYF. The chain combines TRBV6-6 with TRBJ2-7; 7 bases are a match to TRBD2. The germline V gene encodes CDR1 MNHNY and CDR2 SVGAGI (reference sequence). V trimming: 5 bases; J trimming: 6 bases; junction bases outside the gene matches: 13. CDR3 length: 15 residues.

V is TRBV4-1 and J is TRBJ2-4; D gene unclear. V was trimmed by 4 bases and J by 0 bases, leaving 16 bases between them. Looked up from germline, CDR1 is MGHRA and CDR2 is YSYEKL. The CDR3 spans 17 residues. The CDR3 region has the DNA TGCGCCAGCAGCCCTACCGTTGGGTTCGTAGCCAAAAACATTCAGTACTTC. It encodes CASSPTVGFVAKNIQYF.

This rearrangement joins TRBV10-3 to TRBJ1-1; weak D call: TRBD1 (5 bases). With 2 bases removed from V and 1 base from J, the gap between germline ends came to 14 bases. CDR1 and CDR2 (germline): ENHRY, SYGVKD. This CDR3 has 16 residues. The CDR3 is CAISEVGDGSNTEAFF. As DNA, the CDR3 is TGTGCCATCAGTGAGGTTGGGGACGGTTCGAACACTGAAGCTTTCTTT.

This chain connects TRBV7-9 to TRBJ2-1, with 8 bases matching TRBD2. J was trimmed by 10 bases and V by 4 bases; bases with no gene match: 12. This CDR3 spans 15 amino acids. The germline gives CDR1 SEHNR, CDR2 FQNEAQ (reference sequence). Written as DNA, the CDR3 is TGTGCCAGCAGCTCGGACTCAGCGGGAGCCCGGGAGCAGTTCTTC. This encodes CASSSDSAGAREQFF.